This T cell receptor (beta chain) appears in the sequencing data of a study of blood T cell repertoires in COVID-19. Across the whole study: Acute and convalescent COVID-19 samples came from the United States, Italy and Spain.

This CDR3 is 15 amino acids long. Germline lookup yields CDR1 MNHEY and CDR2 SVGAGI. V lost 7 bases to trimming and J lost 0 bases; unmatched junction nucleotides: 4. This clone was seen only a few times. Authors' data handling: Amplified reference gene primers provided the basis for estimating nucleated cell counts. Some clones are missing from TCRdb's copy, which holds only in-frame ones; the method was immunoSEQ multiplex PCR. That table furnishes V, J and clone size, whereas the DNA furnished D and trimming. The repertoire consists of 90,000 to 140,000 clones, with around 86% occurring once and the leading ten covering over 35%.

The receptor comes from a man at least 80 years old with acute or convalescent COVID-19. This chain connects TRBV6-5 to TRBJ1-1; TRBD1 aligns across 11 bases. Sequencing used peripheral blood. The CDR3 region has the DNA TGTGCCAGCAATGGACAGGGGGCCTTGAACACTGAAGCTTTCTTT. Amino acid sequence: CASNGQGALNTEAFF.